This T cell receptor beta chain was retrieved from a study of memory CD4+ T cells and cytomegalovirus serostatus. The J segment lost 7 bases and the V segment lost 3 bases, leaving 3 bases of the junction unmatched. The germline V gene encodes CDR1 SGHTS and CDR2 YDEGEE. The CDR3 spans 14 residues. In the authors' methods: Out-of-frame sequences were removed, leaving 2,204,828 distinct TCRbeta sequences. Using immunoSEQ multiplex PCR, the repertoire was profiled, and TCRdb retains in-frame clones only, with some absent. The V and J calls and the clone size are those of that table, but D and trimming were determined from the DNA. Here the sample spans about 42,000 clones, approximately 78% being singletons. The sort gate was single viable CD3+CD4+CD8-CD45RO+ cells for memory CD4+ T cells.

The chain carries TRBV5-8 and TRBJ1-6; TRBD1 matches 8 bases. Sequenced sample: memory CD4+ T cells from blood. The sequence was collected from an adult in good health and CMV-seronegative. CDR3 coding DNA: TGTGCCAGCAGCTCGGACAGGGCAAATTCACCCCTCCACTTT. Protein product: CASSSDRANSPLHF.